Each of the 9 T cell receptor beta chains below was sequenced from the same sample in a study of CD8 T cells in ankylosing spondylitis. Using its own MiXCR run on the 5' RACE reads, TCRdb lists one record per CDR3 protein. Here the sample spans approximately 250,000 distinct CDR3 sequences, roughly a quarter being singletons. The material sequenced was blood, either unsorted or a sorted T cell fraction (not recorded which). The receptor set was obtained from a male donor with ankylosing spondylitis or in good health (not recorded which).

A few counts support this clonotype. V and J are TRBV20-1 and TRBJ2-5; D is ambiguous. The CDR3 is made up of 13 amino acids. Trimming took off 3 bases at V and 2 bases at J, with 10 bases between the two ends. Looked up from germline, CDR1 is DFQATT and CDR2 is SNEGSKA (reference sequence). The CDR3 protein is CSASVGQQETQYF. CDR3 nucleotides: TGCAGTGCTAGTGTCGGGCAGCAAGAGACCCAGTACTTC.

In this sample, this clonotype turned up many times. This chain connects TRBV20-1 to TRBJ1-5, with TRBD1 matching over 9 bases. This CDR3 has 14 amino acids. V shed 1 base, J shed 5 bases, and the junction held 3 bases outside the gene matches. Germline-derived CDR1 and CDR2 are DFQATT and SNEGSKA (reference sequence). The DNA of the CDR3 is TGCAGTGCTAGAGGATGGACAGGGGATCAGCCCCAGCATTTT. It is translated as CSARGWTGDQPQHF.

This clonotype occurred many times. V gene TRBV3-1 combines with J gene TRBJ1-3; no definite D call. Germline CDR1 and CDR2: LGHDT and YNNKEL (reference sequence). The CDR3 loop spans 15 amino acids. Trimming took 0 bases from V and 10 from J, leaving 16 bases between them. The CDR3 region is CASSQEWWRAETIYF. The CDR3 bases are TGTGCCAGCAGCCAAGAGTGGTGGAGGGCAGAGACCATATATTTT.

The chain combines TRBV10-3 with TRBJ1-4; TRBD1 matches 9 bases. The CDR3 loop spans 14 amino acids. Germline V lookup: CDR1 ENHRY, CDR2 SYGVKD. The V segment lost 6 bases and the J segment 2 bases; nucleotides outside the gene matches: 1. This CDR3 reads CAISGQGTNEKLFF. The CDR3, as DNA: TGTGCCATCAGCGGACAGGGGACTAATGAAAAACTGTTTTTT.

The chain joins TRBV20-1 to TRBJ2-3; D is possibly TRBD2 (5 bases). The germline V and J ends were trimmed by 3 bases and 0 bases, with 10 bases remaining between them. The CDR3 length is 14 residues. Per the germline V gene, CDR1 is DFQATT and CDR2 is SNEGSKA (reference sequence). CDR3 DNA: TGCAGTGCTAGGGAGGTCCCTAGCACAGATACGCAGTATTTT. Amino acids: CSAREVPSTDTQYF.

This clonotype was detected many times. This chain links TRBV12-3 or TRBV12-4 with TRBJ2-3, with 7 positions matching TRBD2. The J segment lost 6 bases and the V segment lost 10 bases, leaving 16 bases of the junction unmatched. The length of the CDR3 is 15 residues. DNA of the CDR3: TGTGCCACGACCAGGGTCGCGGGGGTGTACGATACGCAGTATTTT. Protein: CATTRVAGVYDTQYF.

The sample holds many counts of this clonotype. CDR3 loop: CASSSSSRGTDTQYF. CDR3 nucleotides: TGTGCCAGCAGCTCCAGCAGTCGAGGCACAGATACGCAGTATTTT. The chain combines TRBV7-2 with TRBJ2-3; D is ambiguous. V was clipped by 4 bases and J by 1 base, with 12 bases between them. This CDR3 has 15 amino acids. Germline CDR1 is SGHTA and CDR2 is FQGNSA.

This chain uses TRBV20-1 with TRBJ2-7, with 15 bases identical to TRBD2. Germline values: CDR1 DFQATT, CDR2 SNEGSKA (reference sequence). This CDR3 spans 17 amino acids. Trimming cost V 5 bases and J 7 bases; bases outside gene matches: 15. CDR3: CSAAPGTSGGWLGEQYF. In nucleotides, the CDR3 is TGCAGTGCTGCCCCCGGGACTAGCGGGGGGTGGCTGGGGGAGCAGTACTTC.

This clonotype was counted many times. J is TRBJ1-6 and V is TRBV12-3 or TRBV12-4; D gene uncertain. V lost 7 bases, J lost 9 bases, and 10 bases lay in between. The CDR3 sequence is 12 residues long. In nucleotides, the CDR3 is TGTGCCAGCACCAATTCAGGTTCACCCCTCCACTTT. Translation gives CASTNSGSPLHF.